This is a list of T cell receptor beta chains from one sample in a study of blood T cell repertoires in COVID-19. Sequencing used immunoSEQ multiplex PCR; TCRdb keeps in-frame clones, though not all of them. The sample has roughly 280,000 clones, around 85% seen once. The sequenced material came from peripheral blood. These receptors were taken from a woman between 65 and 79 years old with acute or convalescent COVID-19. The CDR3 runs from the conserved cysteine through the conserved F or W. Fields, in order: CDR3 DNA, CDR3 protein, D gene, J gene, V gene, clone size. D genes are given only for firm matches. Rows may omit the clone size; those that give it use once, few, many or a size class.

cdr3_nt: TGTGCCAGCAGCTTAGAAGTAGTCAATGAGCAGTTCTTC
cdr3_aa: CASSLEVVNEQFF
d_call: NA
j_call: TRBJ2-1
v_call: TRBV7-9
clone_size: NA

cdr3_nt: TGTGCCAGCAGCTTAGTTGACTATGCAGATACGCAGTATTTT
cdr3_aa: CASSLVDYADTQYF
d_call: NA
j_call: TRBJ2-3
v_call: TRBV7-9
clone_size: NA

cdr3_nt: TGTGCCAGCAGGGTCGCTAGATCACCCCTCCACTTT
cdr3_aa: CASRVARSPLHF
d_call: NA
j_call: TRBJ1-6
v_call: TRBV2
clone_size: NA

cdr3_nt: TGCGCCAGCAGCTCGGACAGCATCTATGGCTACACCTTC
cdr3_aa: CASSSDSIYGYTF
d_call: NA
j_call: TRBJ1-2
v_call: TRBV5-1
clone_size: NA

cdr3_nt: TGTGCCAGCTCACCAACGGGACAGGCATCTGGGGCCAACGTCCTGACTTTC
cdr3_aa: CASSPTGQASGANVLTF
d_call: TRBD1
j_call: TRBJ2-6
v_call: TRBV18
clone_size: NA

cdr3_nt: TGCGCCAGCGGACAGCAAGAGACCCAGTACTTC
cdr3_aa: CASGQQETQYF
d_call: NA
j_call: TRBJ2-5
v_call: TRBV5-1
clone_size: NA

cdr3_nt: TGTGCCAGCAGCTTCCAACCGGGACTAGGAACAGATACGCAGTATTTT
cdr3_aa: CASSFQPGLGTDTQYF
d_call: TRBD2
j_call: TRBJ2-3
v_call: TRBV5-8
clone_size: NA

cdr3_nt: TGTGCCACCCAGGGGCGGTTTAGCGGGGAGGGTCGAGGTAGCACAGATACGCAGTATTTT
cdr3_aa: CATQGRFSGEGRGSTDTQYF
d_call: TRBD2
j_call: TRBJ2-3
v_call: TRBV24-1
clone_size: NA

cdr3_nt: TGTGCCAGCAGCCTGACTAGCACAGGTGAGCAGTTCTTC
cdr3_aa: CASSLTSTGEQFF
d_call: TRBD2
j_call: TRBJ2-1
v_call: TRBV5-6
clone_size: NA

cdr3_nt: TGTGCCAGCAGCTTCGGACTAGCCAACACAGATACGCAGTATTTT
cdr3_aa: CASSFGLANTDTQYF
d_call: TRBD2
j_call: TRBJ2-3
v_call: TRBV7-2
clone_size: NA

cdr3_nt: TGCAGCGCCTTCACCGATGGACTTGAAGCTTTCTTT
cdr3_aa: CSAFTDGLEAFF
d_call: NA
j_call: TRBJ1-1
v_call: TRBV29-1
clone_size: NA

cdr3_nt: TGTGCCAGCACCGCGCAGGGAGGCATTCAGTACTTC
cdr3_aa: CASTAQGGIQYF
d_call: NA
j_call: TRBJ2-4
v_call: TRBV2
clone_size: NA

cdr3_nt: TGTGCCAGCAGCACATACAGGGGTGATAATTCACCCCTCCACTTT
cdr3_aa: CASSTYRGDNSPLHF
d_call: TRBD1
j_call: TRBJ1-6
v_call: TRBV11-2
clone_size: many

cdr3_nt: TGTGCCAGCAGCGGAACAGGGAGGGCTGAAAAACTGTTTTTT
cdr3_aa: CASSGTGRAEKLFF
d_call: NA
j_call: TRBJ1-4
v_call: TRBV5-6
clone_size: NA

cdr3_nt: TGTGCCACCGATAGGGGACTAGTCTCCTACGAGCAGTACTTC
cdr3_aa: CATDRGLVSYEQYF
d_call: TRBD2
j_call: TRBJ2-7
v_call: TRBV27
clone_size: few

cdr3_nt: TGTGCCAGCTCAACCGGGACAGGGTCAGATACGCAGTATTTT
cdr3_aa: CASSTGTGSDTQYF
d_call: TRBD1
j_call: TRBJ2-3
v_call: TRBV3-1/TRBV3-2
clone_size: once

cdr3_nt: TGTGCCAGCAGCCCAGGGGTTAGCAATCAGCCCCAGCATTTT
cdr3_aa: CASSPGVSNQPQHF
d_call: NA
j_call: TRBJ1-5
v_call: TRBV7-8
clone_size: NA

cdr3_nt: TGTGCCAGCAGCCCCCCTCCCCACAGGGGGCTCACTGAAGCTTTCTTT
cdr3_aa: CASSPPPHRGLTEAFF
d_call: TRBD1
j_call: TRBJ1-1
v_call: TRBV3-1/TRBV3-2
clone_size: NA

cdr3_nt: TGCGCCAGCAGTGCGATGGGCAGAGCCTACGAGCAGTACTTC
cdr3_aa: CASSAMGRAYEQYF
d_call: NA
j_call: TRBJ2-7
v_call: TRBV10-1
clone_size: NA

cdr3_nt: TGTGCCAGTAGTATAGAAGGGACAGTCCGAAACACCATATATTTT
cdr3_aa: CASSIEGTVRNTIYF
d_call: TRBD1
j_call: TRBJ1-3
v_call: TRBV19
clone_size: NA

cdr3_nt: TGTGCCAGCAGTTCTGGACAGGCTAGCTCCTACGAGCAGTACTTC
cdr3_aa: CASSSGQASSYEQYF
d_call: TRBD1
j_call: TRBJ2-7
v_call: TRBV2
clone_size: NA